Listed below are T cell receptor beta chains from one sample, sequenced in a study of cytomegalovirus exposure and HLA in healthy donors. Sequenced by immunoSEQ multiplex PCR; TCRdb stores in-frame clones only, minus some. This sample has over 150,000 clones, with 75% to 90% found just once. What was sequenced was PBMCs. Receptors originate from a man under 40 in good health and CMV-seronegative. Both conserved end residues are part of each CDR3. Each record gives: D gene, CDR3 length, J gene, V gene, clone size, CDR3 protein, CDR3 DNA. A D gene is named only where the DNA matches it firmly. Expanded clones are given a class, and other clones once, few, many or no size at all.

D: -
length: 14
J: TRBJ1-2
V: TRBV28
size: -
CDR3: CASSRFRADYGYTF
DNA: TGTGCCAGCAGTCGCTTCAGGGCAGACTATGGCTACACCTTC

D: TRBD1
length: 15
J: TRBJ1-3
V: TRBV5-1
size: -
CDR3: CASSLSGTGVDTIYF
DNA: TGCGCCAGCAGCTTGTCGGGTACAGGGGTTGACACCATATATTTT

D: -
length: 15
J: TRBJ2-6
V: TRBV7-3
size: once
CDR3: CASSLEGAGANVLTF
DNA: TGTGCCAGCAGCTTAGAGGGCGCTGGGGCCAACGTCCTGACTTTC

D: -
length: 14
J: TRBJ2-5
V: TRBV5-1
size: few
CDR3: CASSLSGLQETQYF
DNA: TGCGCCAGCAGCTTGTCGGGACTCCAAGAGACCCAGTACTTC

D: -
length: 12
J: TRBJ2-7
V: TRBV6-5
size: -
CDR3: CASSNQGYEQYF
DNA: TGTGCCAGCAGTAACCAGGGATACGAGCAGTACTTC

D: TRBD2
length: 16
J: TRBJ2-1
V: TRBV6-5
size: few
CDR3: CASSYAASGSKGEQFF
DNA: TGTGCCAGCAGTTACGCGGCTAGCGGGAGTAAGGGTGAGCAGTTCTTC

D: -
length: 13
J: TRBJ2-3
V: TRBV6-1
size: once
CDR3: CATNARSTDTQYF
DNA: TGTGCCACCAACGCCAGGAGCACAGATACGCAGTATTTT

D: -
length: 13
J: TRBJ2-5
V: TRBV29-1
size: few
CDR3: CSAYRDSQETQYF
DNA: TGCAGCGCCTACCGGGACTCCCAAGAGACCCAGTACTTC

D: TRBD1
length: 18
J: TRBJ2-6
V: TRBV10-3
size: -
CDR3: CAISEYRTGGSGANVLTF
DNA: TGTGCCATCAGTGAGTATAGGACAGGGGGGTCTGGGGCCAACGTCCTGACTTTC

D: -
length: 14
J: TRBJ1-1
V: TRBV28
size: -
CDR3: CASSPLYEVTEAFF
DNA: TGTGCCAGCAGTCCCCTATATGAGGTCACTGAAGCTTTCTTT

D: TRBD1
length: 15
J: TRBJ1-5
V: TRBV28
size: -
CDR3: CASSTGQERNQPQHF
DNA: TGTGCCAGCAGTACGGGACAGGAAAGGAACCAGCCCCAGCATTTT

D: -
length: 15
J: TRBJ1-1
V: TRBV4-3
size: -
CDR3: CASSQVGRWGTEAFF
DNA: TGCGCCAGCAGCCAAGTTGGGAGGTGGGGCACTGAAGCTTTCTTT

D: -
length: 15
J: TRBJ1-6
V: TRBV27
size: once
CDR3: CASRNSRQVDSPLHF
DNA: TGTGCCAGCAGAAATTCGAGACAAGTGGATTCACCCCTCCACTTT

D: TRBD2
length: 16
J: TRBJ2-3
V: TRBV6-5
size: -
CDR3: CASSYSISGKTDTQYF
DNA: TGTGCCAGCAGTTACTCGATTAGCGGGAAGACAGATACGCAGTATTTT

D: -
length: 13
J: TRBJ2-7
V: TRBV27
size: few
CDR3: CASRGRLTYEQYF
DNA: TGTGCCAGCAGAGGGAGGCTTACCTACGAGCAGTACTTC

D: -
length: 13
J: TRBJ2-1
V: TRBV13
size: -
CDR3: CASSTDPGDEQFF
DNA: TGTGCCAGCAGCACCGACCCCGGGGATGAGCAGTTCTTC

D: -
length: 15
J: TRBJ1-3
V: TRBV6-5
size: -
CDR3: CASSYNAYSGNTIYF
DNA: TGTGCCAGCAGTTACAACGCGTACTCTGGAAACACCATATATTTT

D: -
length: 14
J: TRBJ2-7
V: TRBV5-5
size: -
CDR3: CASSLVAQAYEQYF
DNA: TGTGCCAGCAGCTTGGTAGCACAAGCCTACGAGCAGTACTTC

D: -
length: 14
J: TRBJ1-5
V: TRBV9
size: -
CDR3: CASSVDSGNQPQHF
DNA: TGTGCCAGCAGCGTCGATAGCGGCAATCAGCCCCAGCATTTT

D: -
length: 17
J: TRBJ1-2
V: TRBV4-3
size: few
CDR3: CASSQDPQAGILYGYTF
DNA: TGCGCCAGCAGCCAAGACCCGCAAGCCGGGATTCTCTATGGCTACACCTTC

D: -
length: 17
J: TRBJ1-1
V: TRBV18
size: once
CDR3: CASSPSTGLPMNTEAFF
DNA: TGTGCCAGCTCACCGTCTACAGGCTTGCCTATGAACACTGAAGCTTTCTTT

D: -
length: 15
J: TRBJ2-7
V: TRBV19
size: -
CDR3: CASSPSGHSTYEQYF
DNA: TGTGCCAGTAGTCCCTCGGGACACAGTACCTACGAGCAGTACTTC

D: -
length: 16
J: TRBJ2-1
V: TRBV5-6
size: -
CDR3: CASSRGAGVLDNEQFF
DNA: TGTGCCAGCAGCCGGGGGGCAGGGGTTTTAGACAATGAGCAGTTCTTC

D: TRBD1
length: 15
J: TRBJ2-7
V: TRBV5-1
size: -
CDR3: CASRGGDRKLNEQYF
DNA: TGCGCCAGCAGAGGTGGGGACAGGAAGTTAAACGAGCAGTACTTC

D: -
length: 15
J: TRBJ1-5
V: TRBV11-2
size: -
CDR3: CASSSQTGLNQPQHF
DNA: TGTGCCAGCAGCTCGCAGACAGGCCTCAATCAGCCCCAGCATTTT

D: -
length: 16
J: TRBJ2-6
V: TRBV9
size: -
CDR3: CASSAYGRSGANVLTF
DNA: TGTGCCAGCAGCGCTTACGGGAGATCTGGGGCCAACGTCCTGACTTTC

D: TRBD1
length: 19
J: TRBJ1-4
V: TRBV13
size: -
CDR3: CASSPNPGQEPPSSEKLFF
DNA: TGTGCCAGCAGTCCGAACCCGGGACAGGAACCCCCCAGTAGCGAAAAACTGTTTTTT